Listed here are 20 T cell receptor beta chains from one sample, sequenced in a study. Each CDR3 protein is one row after TCRdb ran MiXCR on the 5' RACE reads. The sample includes approximately 41,000 distinct CDR3 sequences, roughly 29% seen only once; the top ten take 3.7%. The sequencing sample was made of memory CD4+ T cells sorted from a lymph node. Subset noted: memory CD4+ T cells, CD4+CD45RO+CD25-. These receptors all come from a female donor with breast cancer.

Sample share makes this clonotype medium-sized (0.01 to 0.1%). The chain employs TRBV12-3 or TRBV12-4 and TRBJ2-1; no reliable D call. The V gene lost 1 base and the J gene lost 11 bases, with 9 bases spanning the gap. The CDR3 totals 12 residues. This CDR3 is CASSLVQEKQFF. CDR3 nucleotides: TGTGCCAGCAGTTTAGTCCAGGAGAAGCAGTTCTTC.

The rearrangement joins TRBV5-1 to TRBJ2-3; no reliable D call. Germline CDR1 reads SGHRS; CDR2 reads YFSETQ. Trimming cost V 4 bases and J 6 bases, with 21 bases left between them. There are 16 residues in the CDR3. CDR3: CASSPSLAPYEDTQYF. As DNA, the CDR3 is TGCGCCAGCAGCCCCTCTTTAGCCCCTTATGAGGATACGCAGTATTTT. Combining the CDR3 with reference TRBV5-1 and TRBJ2-3 gives the whole variable domain KAGVTQTPRYLIKTRGQQVTLSCSPISGHRSVSWYQQTPGQGLQFLFEYFSETQRNKGNFPGRFSGRQFSNSRSEMNVSTLELGDSALYLCASSPSLAPYEDTQYFGPGTRLTVL.

Details on this clonotype: At one end the junction does not follow the germline gene, possibly because of a read error. The chain carries TRBV20-1 and TRBJ2-1; D not resolved. Germline lookup yields CDR1 DFQATT and CDR2 SNEGSKA (reference sequence). The CDR3 length is 14 residues. CDR3 sequence reads: CSARDDHSYNERFF. CDR3 nucleotides: TGCAGTGCTAGGGACGACCACTCCTACAATGAGCGGTTCTTC.

This clonotype was seen more than once but under ten times. One junction end does not reproduce the germline sequence, and a read error may be involved. This chain uses TRBV20-1 with TRBJ2-7; D call uncertain. The length of the CDR3 is 12 residues. Germline CDR1 and CDR2: DFQATT and SNEGSKA (reference sequence). CDR3 sequence reads: CSALLAMDERYF. The DNA of the CDR3 is TGCAGTGCACTCCTGGCCATGGACGAGCGGTACTTC.

This clonotype showed up just a few times. The V call is TRBV6-1, the J call TRBJ1-5; D is uncertain. The V and J ends lost 6 bases and 2 bases respectively, with 8 bases between them. Germline V lookup: CDR1 MNHNS, CDR2 SASEGT. This CDR3 region has 13 residues. The CDR3 spells CASRRGGNQPQHF. CDR3 nucleotides: TGTGCCAGCAGGAGAGGTGGCAATCAGCCCCAGCATTTT.

The chain couples TRBV15 to TRBJ1-5; the D gene is possibly TRBD1 (6 bases). Germline V lookup: CDR1 LNHNV, CDR2 YYDKDF (reference sequence). The V end was cut by 10 bases, the J end by 6 bases, with 16 bases between. CDR3 length equals 13 residues. This CDR3 is CAIGTILGQPQHF. Here the CDR3 DNA reads TGTGCCATCGGGACAATATTGGGTCAGCCCCAGCATTTT.

This clonotype was observed a few times. The chain combines TRBV10-3 with TRBJ1-2; D is undetermined. The length of the CDR3 is 13 residues. The germline V and J ends were trimmed by 8 bases and 6 bases, with 16 bases remaining between them. The germline gives CDR1 ENHRY, CDR2 SYGVKD. The CDR3 bases are TGTGCCATCTCCTATCGGCCAGATGATGGCTACACCTTC. It is translated as CAISYRPDDGYTF.

V and J are TRBV20-1 and TRBJ2-1; 7 bases map to TRBD1. Germline V gene sequence: CDR1 DFQATT, CDR2 SNEGSKA (reference sequence). The CDR3 has 13 amino acids. V shed 5 bases and J 7 bases; nucleotides not matched to a gene: 8. This chain's CDR3 is CSADRQGRNEQFF. For the CDR3, the DNA is TGCAGTGCTGACCGACAGGGACGAAATGAGCAGTTCTTC.

This clonotype was recorded a few times. Its ends do not fully match the called genes, so a read error is possible. The V call is TRBV5-6, the J call TRBJ2-3; TRBD1 aligns across 8 bases. Germline V gene lookup returns CDR1 SGHDT and CDR2 YYEEEE. The CDR3 runs to 16 residues. The CDR3 DNA reads TGTGCCAGCAGTAACCTAGGACAGGGCGTGCAAGATATGCAGTATTTT. Translation gives CASSNLGQGVQDMQYF.

The chain employs TRBV12-3 or TRBV12-4 and TRBJ2-1; D ambiguous. CDR3 size: 14 residues. The V end was cut by 7 bases, the J end by 0 bases, with 10 bases between. CDR3 bases: TGTGCCAGCACTAACGCCGTCTCCTACAATGAGCAGTTCTTC. Its translation is CASTNAVSYNEQFF.

This clonotype was seen at least ten times. The chain recombines TRBV9 with TRBJ1-2; D is uncertain. Germline V lookup: CDR1 SGDLS, CDR2 YYNGEE. CDR3 length equals 14 residues. V lost 0 bases to trimming and J lost 3 bases, with 9 bases between them. The CDR3: CASSVGGGDYGYTF. The CDR3 DNA follows: TGTGCCAGCAGCGTAGGGGGAGGTGACTATGGCTACACCTTC. Complete variable domain (other parts from reference TRBV9 and TRBJ1-2): DSGVTQTPKHLITATGQRVTLRCSPRSGDLSVYWYQQSLDQGLQFLIQYYNGEERAKGNILERFSAQQFPDLHSELNLSSLELGDSALYFCASSVGGGDYGYTFGSGTRLTVV.

The chain is built from TRBV20-1 and TRBJ1-5; 10 nucleotides line up with TRBD1. CDR1 and CDR2 (germline): DFQATT, SNEGSKA (reference sequence). The CDR3 spans 16 residues. V dropped 3 bases and J dropped 6; count of bases not matched to a gene: 11. CDR3 bases: TGCAGTGCTAGGGAGGACAGGGGGTTAAAGGTTCAGCCCCAGCATTTT. Its protein is CSAREDRGLKVQPQHF.

The V and J genes are TRBV29-1 and TRBJ1-1; D is ambiguous. CDR1 and CDR2 from the germline V gene are SQVTM and ANQGSEA. There are 12 residues in the CDR3. V lost 4 bases and J lost 2, with 8 bases in between. The CDR3 DNA reads TGCAGCGTTGTATCCTTTAACACTGAAGCTTTCTTT. This codes for CSVVSFNTEAFF.

As to this clonotype: A much more abundant neighbour one base away suggests this may be a read error. It is likely a read error, because the conserved phenylalanine at the end of the CDR3 is missing. The chain recombines TRBV6-1 with TRBJ2-1, with 8 bases identical to TRBD2. In germline, CDR1 is MNHNS, CDR2 SASEGT. The V and J ends lost 9 bases and 5 bases, in that order; junction bases with no gene match: 6. CDR3 length: 13 amino acids. The CDR3 spells CASTTSGHNEQFS. The CDR3 bases are TGTGCCAGTACCACTAGCGGTCACAATGAGCAGTTCTCC.

This clonotype was seen a handful of times. The chain recombines TRBV6-1 with TRBJ2-5; D gene unclear. There are 15 residues in the CDR3. The V gene lost 3 bases and the J gene lost 2 bases, with 13 bases spanning the gap. CDR1 and CDR2 from the germline V gene are MNHNS and SASEGT. This chain's CDR3 is CASSEIQANQETQYF. The CDR3 DNA is TGTGCCAGCAGTGAGATCCAGGCTAATCAAGAGACCCAGTACTTC.

This clonotype was recorded a few times. The rearrangement joins TRBV7-3 to TRBJ2-1, with 9 positions matching TRBD1. After removal of 6 bases from V and 6 bases from J, the junction contained 12 bases not matched to a gene. The CDR3 runs to 16 residues. Germline assignment: CDR1 SGHTA and CDR2 FQGTGA. CDR3: CASSLKSGTGSNEQFF. The DNA of the CDR3 is TGTGCCAGCAGTCTCAAATCCGGGACAGGGAGCAATGAGCAGTTCTTC.

The CDR3 bases are TGTGCCAGCAGCGTGGAGGGGGCCTTTCAGCCCCAGCATTTT. Amino acid sequence: CASSVEGAFQPQHF. This chain uses TRBV9 with TRBJ1-5; 7 bases fit TRBD1. Losses at the gene ends were 2 bases for V and 6 bases for J; bases not matched to a gene: 5. The CDR3 has 14 amino acids. The germline CDR1 and CDR2 sequences are SGDLS and YYNGEE.

The chain recombines TRBV6-7 with TRBJ2-1; TRBD1 might be the D (6 bases). TRBV6-7 is an ORF; its function is uncertain. V lost 2 bases to trimming and J lost 4 bases, with 18 bases between them. This CDR3 is 17 amino acids long. This CDR3 is CASSYTTGLPMYNEQFF. The CDR3 nucleotides are TGTGCCAGCAGTTACACAACAGGGCTGCCTATGTACAATGAGCAGTTCTTC.

This chain links TRBV13 with TRBJ2-5; TRBD2 might be the D (7 bases). The CDR3 extends over 15 amino acids. Germline V gives CDR1 PRHDT, CDR2 FYEKMQ (reference sequence). Deletions cut 4 bases from V and 4 bases from J, with 16 bases between. The CDR3 protein is CASSSGGGARETQYF. DNA for the CDR3: TGTGCCAGCAGCTCCGGAGGGGGGGCGAGAGAGACCCAGTACTTC.

This clonotype was detected ten times or more. This chain connects TRBV20-1 to TRBJ1-1; 9 nucleotides line up with TRBD1. Germline V CDR1 and CDR2: DFQATT, SNEGSKA (reference sequence). CDR3 size: 15 residues. After removal of 5 bases from V and 3 bases from J, the junction contained 10 bases not matched to a gene. The CDR3 coding sequence is TGCAGTGCTGAACAGGGGGCGCGGGCCGACACTGAAGCTTTCTTT. Translation: CSAEQGARADTEAFF.